This T cell receptor (beta chain) stems from a study of OX40 agonist ivuxolimab in advanced cancers. Assay used: immunoSEQ multiplex PCR; TCRdb lists only in-frame clones, some missing. The sample contains roughly 24,000 clones, roughly 85% of which appear only once. The length of the CDR3 is 15 residues. The V gene's germline CDR1 is LGHNA and CDR2 YSLEER. Trimming cost V 0 bases and J 0 bases; bases outside gene matches: 2. The material sequenced was CD4+ or CD8+ T cells sorted from blood, taken in a trial of the OX40 agonist ivuxolimab. This chain uses TRBV4-3 with TRBJ2-7, with 7 bases aligning to TRBD1. The clonotype comes from an adult with an advanced solid tumor such as melanoma, head and neck, liver or kidney cancer. In nucleotides, the CDR3 is TGCGCCAGCAGCCAAGATGCAGGGGGCTCCTACGAGCAGTACTTC. It is translated as CASSQDAGGSYEQYF.